This TCR beta chain is from a study of early T cells in non-severe SARS-CoV-2 infection (dated by TCRdb to about 2021). Looking at the study overall: Bulk RNA from unsorted whole blood was used for TCR sequencing, so alpha and beta chains could not be paired.

CDR1 is given as SEHNR and CDR2 as FQNEAQ, both from the germline V gene (reference sequence). Between the V and J ends, shortened by 5 bases and 0 bases respectively, the junction contains 16 bases. The CDR3 goes from the cysteine to the phenylalanine over 17 residues. Only the CDR3 portion is preserved as DNA: 51 bases, with reading frame beginning at the first base. Libraries came from 5' RACE. For sequencing, a NextSeq 500 was employed. In the TCR library protocol, unique molecular identifiers were attached to individual cDNA molecules to correct for PCR bias and sequencing error. TCR alpha and beta chains were both sequenced, and the abundances of alpha and beta sequences in each sample were closely correlated with each other. As for the authors' bioinformatics: Decombinator V4 was used to annotate the V gene, J gene and CDR3 of the TCR sequences. Expanded TCRs were defined as changing significantly between any two time points under a Poisson model with p below 0.0001. TCR abundances were normalised to the total number of TCRs sequenced in each sample and reported as counts per million. MAIT TCRs were defined by TRAV1-2 paired with TRAJ12, TRAJ20 or TRAJ33, and iNKT TCRs by TRAV10 paired with TRAJ18. VDJdb, accessed 1 November 2021, was searched for CMV, EBV and SARS-CoV-2 annotated TCRs, excluding TCRs annotated for multiple antigens. The public sequencing data were trimmed at Q25 with fastp and processed into clonotypes with MiXCR by TCRdb, which kept only in-frame beta chains. Every entry covers one CDR3 protein and lists the most common genes and DNA from its rows. The V and J calls and clone size come from TCRdb's table, not from the authors' own analysis. The sample data list about 45,000 distinct CDR3 sequences, and 10% to 15% of these were observed just once. The top ten clonotypes cover more than 15% of the sample.

What the authors observed across the whole study: VDJdb matching was skewed toward anti-spike CD8 responses and likely underestimated virus-specific expansions by missing private and CD4 specificities.

This clonotype was seen more than once but under ten times. Which antigen it targets is not known. There are no base qualities to consult, and no much larger clone falls within one base. This was a case-control study nested in a cohort of healthcare workers in London, UK, who had nasopharyngeal swab PCR tests and blood samples taken every week. Between 23 and 31 March 2020, the week of the UK lockdown, healthcare workers were enrolled and then followed up weekly for as long as 16 weeks. Recombination linked TRBV7-9 to TRBJ1-4; no D gene call is confident. The TCR originated in an adult who was a healthcare worker with PCR-confirmed SARS-CoV-2 infection or an uninfected control (not recorded which). Material: whole blood. CDR3 region: CASSPQLKGTTNEKLFF. Read as DNA, the sequence is TGTGCCAGCAGCCCTCAACTCAAGGGTACAACTAATGAAAAACTGTTTTTT.